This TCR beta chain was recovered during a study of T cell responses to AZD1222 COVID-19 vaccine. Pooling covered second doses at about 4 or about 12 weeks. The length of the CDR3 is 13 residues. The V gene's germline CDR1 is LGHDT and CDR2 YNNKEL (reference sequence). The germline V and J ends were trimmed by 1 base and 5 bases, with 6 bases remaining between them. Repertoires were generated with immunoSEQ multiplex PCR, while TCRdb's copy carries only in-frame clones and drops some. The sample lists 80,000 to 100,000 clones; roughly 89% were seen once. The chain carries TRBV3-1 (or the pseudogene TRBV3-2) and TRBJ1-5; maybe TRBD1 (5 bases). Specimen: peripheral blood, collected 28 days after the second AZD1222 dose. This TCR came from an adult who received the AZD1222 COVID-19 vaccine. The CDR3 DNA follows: TGTGCCAGCAGCCAAGGCAGGGATCAGCCCCAGCATTTT. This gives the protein CASSQGRDQPQHF.